The present entry profiles one TCR beta chain with its context. Antigen unknown. This sample stems from a study of radiation and T cells in renal cell carcinoma. Regarding the study as a whole: Top tumor clonotypes rose in blood 2 weeks post-radiation, then contracted.

Documented time point: baseline pretreatment blood. Specified treatment: 15 Gy SBRT to primary tumor, nephrectomy 4 weeks later. This CDR3 spans 15 amino acids. The junction had 10 bases not matched to a gene; V was cut back by 4 bases and J by 7 bases. Germline CDR1 is SGDLS and CDR2 is YYNGEE. This table comes from immunoSEQ multiplex PCR, and its TCRdb copy is limited to in-frame clones, with some not included. The table lists some 50,000 clones, 83% of them singletons. The sample in question was blood, obtained from a patient whose treatment included radiotherapy and nephrectomy. This receptor was identified in a woman between 65 and 79 years old with renal cell carcinoma. The chain carries TRBV9 and TRBJ1-4; 7 nucleotides match TRBD1. DNA of the CDR3: TGTGCCAGCAGCTACCAAGGGGGCGGGAGTGAAAAACTGTTTTTT. Translated: CASSYQGGGSEKLFF.